Listed here are 29 T cell receptor beta chains from one sample, sequenced in a study of T cells in women clearing cervical HPV infection. The method was immunoSEQ multiplex PCR; TCRdb's version includes in-frame clones alone and lacks a portion of them. The specimen's table records more than 45,000 clones. Sequencing was carried out using blood buffy coat. The receptors were gathered from a woman between 18 and 69 years old with a cervical HPV16 infection that either progressed to CIN3+ or cleared (not recorded which).

Comments on this clone: The read falls 3 residues short of the CDR3 end, and the missing part is taken from the germline J gene. The chain links TRBV19 to TRBJ2-7; perhaps TRBD1 as D (6 bases). The germline V gene encodes CDR1 LNHDA and CDR2 SQIVND (reference sequence). This CDR3 region has 14 residues. Trimming cost V 7 bases and J 4 bases, with 17 bases left between them. The part of the CDR3 DNA that was read is TGTGCCAGTAATCCGGACAGCCTGCCATACGAG. It is translated as CASNPDSLPYE. The entire CDR3 is CASNPDSLPYEQYF. Using reference TRBV19 and TRBJ2-7 for the parts outside the CDR3, the full variable domain is DGGITQSPKYLFRKEGQNVTLSCEQNLNHDAMYWYRQDPGQGLRLIYYSQIVNDFQKGDIAEGYSVSREKKESFPLTVTSAQKNPTAFYLCASNPDSLPYEQYFGPGTRLTVT.

Turning to this clone: The read terminates 3 residues before the CDR3 end, so the remaining end is supplied by the germline J gene. The chain joins TRBV29-1 to TRBJ2-1; possible D gene TRBD2, 6 bases. V lost 7 bases, J lost 5 bases, and 9 bases lay in between. The CDR3 is 11 amino acids. Germline lookup yields CDR1 SQVTM and CDR2 ANQGSEA. CDR3 region: CSGDFHNEQFF. CDR3 DNA (partial): TGCAGCGGGGACTTCCACAATGAG.

About this clone: The read halts 3 residues ahead of the CDR3 end, with the missing end drawn from the germline J gene. This chain connects TRBV20-1 to TRBJ2-7; TRBD2 matches 8 bases. The length of the CDR3 is 12 residues. V trimming: 3 bases; J trimming: 6 bases; junction bases outside the gene matches: 4. Germline V lookup: CDR1 DFQATT, CDR2 SNEGSKA (reference sequence). The CDR3 spells CSARVAGSEQYF. Incomplete CDR3 DNA: TGCAGTGCTAGGGTAGCGGGAAGCGAG.

Concerning this clone itself: The read comes to an end 3 residues before the CDR3 does, leaving the germline J gene to fill in the end. The chain recombines TRBV6-2 or TRBV6-3 with TRBJ2-4; D is uncertain. Germline values: CDR1 MNHEY, CDR2 SVGEGT. The CDR3 runs 14 residues. The ends were cut back, 6 bases at V and 1 base at J, with 10 bases in the middle. The CDR3 loop reads CASSLDSAKNIQYF. Incomplete CDR3 DNA: TGTGCCAGCAGCCTAGACTCTGCCAAAAACATT.

As for this clone: The CDR3 end is not reached by the read, which stops 3 residues before it; the germline J gene fills it in. The V call is TRBV19, the J call TRBJ1-2; 7 bases align to TRBD1. CDR1 LNHDA and CDR2 SQIVND come from the germline V gene (reference sequence). The trim removed 3 bases at V and 4 bases at J, leaving 11 bases unmatched. The CDR3 spans 16 residues. CDR3 bases read: TGTGCCAGTAGTATTTCGGACAGGTCAATCCTCTATGGC. Protein product: CASSISDRSILYG. The entire CDR3 protein is CASSISDRSILYGYTF.

As regards this clone: The read finishes 3 residues shy of the CDR3 end, and the germline J gene is used to complete it. The V call is TRBV12-3 or TRBV12-4, the J call TRBJ2-5; the D gene is possibly TRBD2 (7 bases). The V gene lost 6 bases and the J gene lost 5 bases, with 19 bases spanning the gap. The CDR3 is made up of 15 amino acids. CDR3 amino acids: CASSQGVGGRETQYF. The CDR3 DNA, read in part, is TGTGCCAGCAGCCAAGGGGTGGGGGGGCGGGAGACC.

The CDR3 reads CASSSGTGFDEQYF. The covered CDR3 bases are TGCGCCAGCAGCTCCGGGACAGGATTCGACGAG. The chain has TRBV4-1 and TRBJ2-7, with 8 nucleotides matching TRBD1. The missing CDR3 end, 3 residues past where the read stops, is filled in from the germline J gene. Unmatched junction bases numbered 8, after V lost 5 bases and J lost 5 bases. The CDR3 contains 14 residues. Germline CDR1 is MGHRA and CDR2 is YSYEKL.

Concerning this clone itself: The sequence runs out 3 residues before the end of the CDR3; the remainder is reconstructed from the germline J gene. The rearrangement links TRBV19 to TRBJ1-5; 8 positions agree with TRBD1. CDR3 length: 17 amino acids. The V gene's germline CDR1 is LNHDA and CDR2 SQIVND (reference sequence). The J segment lost 2 bases and the V segment lost 6 bases, leaving 12 bases of the junction unmatched. The CDR3 reads CASSTLRGLGGNQPQHF. Partial CDR3 DNA: TGTGCCAGTAGCACACTCAGGGGGCTAGGAGGCAATCAGCCC.

On this clone: The read finishes 3 residues shy of the CDR3 end, and the germline J gene is used to complete it. The chain has TRBV7-6 and TRBJ2-7; 8 bases map to TRBD2. Germline assignment: CDR1 SGHVS and CDR2 FNYEAQ. This CDR3 is built from 16 residues. Losses at the gene ends were 4 bases for V and 6 bases for J; bases not matched to a gene: 14. The DNA read from the CDR3 is TGTGCCAGCAGCTCCCCGGGGGGGTTAGGATTAGGCGAG. It specifies CASSSPGGLGLGE. From start to end, the CDR3 is CASSSPGGLGLGEQYF.

A remark on this clone: Coverage ceases 3 residues before the CDR3 finishes, and the germline J gene fills in the end. The chain has TRBV7-9 and TRBJ1-5; the D gene is possibly TRBD1 (6 bases). Germline V gene data show CDR1 as SEHNR and CDR2 as FQNEAQ (reference sequence). V dropped 0 bases and J dropped 6 bases, with 6 bases sitting between them. The CDR3 has 13 amino acids. The part of the CDR3 DNA that was read is TGTGCCAGCAGCTTAGCAGGGGGTCAGCCC. It specifies CASSLAGGQP. From start to end, the CDR3 is CASSLAGGQPQHF.

A remark on this clone: The read stops 3 residues short of the end of the CDR3; the missing end is completed from the germline J gene. The rearrangement uses TRBV20-1 and TRBJ2-7, with a weak D call TRBD2 (6 bases). The V gene's germline CDR1 is DFQATT and CDR2 SNEGSKA (reference sequence). This CDR3 contains 15 residues. The V and J ends lost 0 bases and 2 bases respectively, with 14 bases between them. The part of the CDR3 DNA that was read is TGCAGTGCTAGAGATCCCAGGAGGGTAACCTACGAG. It yields the protein CSARDPRRVTYE. The whole CDR3 region reads CSARDPRRVTYEQYF.

Details on this clone: The DNA ends 3 residues before the CDR3 does, and the rest of the CDR3 is filled in from the germline J gene. The chain uses TRBV18 and TRBJ2-7, with D possibly being TRBD1 (5 bases). V lost 3 bases, J lost 3 bases, and 15 bases lay in between. The CDR3 is made up of 15 amino acids. CDR1 is KGHSH, CDR2 LQKENI, per germline. CDR3: CASSPPAAGFYEQYF. Partial CDR3 DNA: TGTGCCAGCTCACCCCCTGCGGCAGGGTTCTACGAG.

A remark on this clone: The CDR3 end is not reached by the read, which stops 3 residues before it; the germline J gene fills it in. The rearrangement uses TRBV20-1 and TRBJ2-1; 7 bases fit TRBD2. J lost 2 bases, V lost 3 bases, and 10 bases had no gene match. Germline V gene lookup returns CDR1 DFQATT and CDR2 SNEGSKA (reference sequence). CDR3 size: 16 residues. CDR3 in amino acids: CSARAAETSTYNEQFF. CDR3 bases read: TGCAGTGCTAGGGCGGCGGAGACTAGCACCTACAATGAG.

For this clone: The read ends 3 residues early relative to the CDR3; the germline J gene fills the gap. V gene TRBV19 combines with J gene TRBJ1-2, with a weak D call TRBD1 (5 bases). The germline V gene has CDR1 LNHDA and CDR2 SQIVND (reference sequence). This CDR3 region has 14 residues. V was shortened by 7 bases and J by 7 bases, with 19 bases between the two germline ends. The CDR3 bases that were read are TGTGCCAGTACATGGAGGGGCCAAAGTGGTGGC. Its translation: CASTWRGQSGG. The CDR3 reads in full as CASTWRGQSGGYTF.

On this clone: Coverage ceases 3 residues before the CDR3 finishes, and the germline J gene fills in the end. This chain links TRBV30 with TRBJ2-7; D is possibly TRBD1 (6 bases). Germline V lookup: CDR1 GTSNPN, CDR2 SVGIG (reference sequence). The V end lost 1 base, the J end lost 6 bases, and 10 bases lay between the germline ends. This CDR3 has 12 amino acids. The part of the CDR3 DNA that was read is TGTGCCTGGAGTGGCAGGGGAGCCGAG. Its protein is CAWSGRGAE. The full CDR3 is CAWSGRGAEQYF.

Remarks on this clone: The read halts 3 residues ahead of the CDR3 end, with the missing end drawn from the germline J gene. The V gene is TRBV10-3, the J gene TRBJ1-2; TRBD1 might be the D (6 bases). This CDR3 is 13 amino acids long. The V gene lost 5 bases and the J gene lost 3 bases, with 10 bases spanning the gap. CDR1 is ENHRY, CDR2 SYGVKD, per germline. The CDR3 region is CAISPRTDYGYTF. The sequenced CDR3 bases are TGTGCCATCAGTCCAAGGACAGACTATGGC.

A note on this clone: The read terminates 3 residues ahead of where the CDR3 ends, so the germline J gene completes it. The chain employs TRBV7-8 and TRBJ2-5; 7 nucleotides match TRBD2. With V trimmed by 5 bases and J by 1 base, 4 bases remained unmatched. The CDR3 consists of 14 residues. Germline V gene data show CDR1 as SGHVS and CDR2 as FQNEAQ. Incomplete CDR3 DNA: TGTGCCAGCAGCCCTACTAGCGTCCAAGAGACC. It codes for CASSPTSVQET. The CDR3 in full is CASSPTSVQETQYF.

The part of the CDR3 DNA that was read is TGCAGTGCGGGGCCAAATAGCGGGAGGGCGATAGATACG. This encodes CSAGPNSGRAIDT. The entire CDR3 protein reads CSAGPNSGRAIDTQYF. This chain connects TRBV20-1 to TRBJ2-3; 11 nucleotides agree with TRBD2. The missing CDR3 end, 3 residues past where the read stops, is filled in from the germline J gene. CDR1 is DFQATT and CDR2 is SNEGSKA in the germline V gene (reference sequence). V shed 6 bases, J shed 5 bases, and the junction held 13 bases outside the gene matches. The CDR3 is made up of 16 amino acids.

As for this clone: The read terminates 3 residues ahead of where the CDR3 ends, so the germline J gene completes it. J is TRBJ1-2 and V is TRBV20-1; tentatively, D is TRBD1 (5 bases). The CDR3 runs 14 residues. V shed 5 bases and J shed 1 base, with 14 bases lying between them. The germline V gene encodes CDR1 DFQATT and CDR2 SNEGSKA (reference sequence). The CDR3 bases that were read are TGCAGTGCTGCCGACAGAAAAATTAACTATGGC. Protein: CSAADRKINYG. The CDR3, in full, reads CSAADRKINYGYTF.

With respect to this clone: The observed sequence ends 3 residues before the CDR3 terminus, with the missing tail filled in from the germline J gene. This sequence joins TRBV5-4 and TRBJ2-5; perhaps TRBD1 as D (6 bases). The CDR3 runs 15 residues. In germline, CDR1 is SGHNT, CDR2 YYREEE (reference sequence). V was clipped by 0 bases and J by 4 bases, with 13 bases between them. The CDR3 DNA, read in part, is TGTGCCAGCAGCTTGGAGGCAGGGGCCGGAGAGACC. Its translation: CASSLEAGAGET. The entire CDR3 reads CASSLEAGAGETQYF.

CDR3 loop: CASSLTQGGNEQFF. The part of the CDR3 DNA that was read is TGTGCCAGCAGCTTAACACAGGGTGGCAATGAG. This sequence joins TRBV7-3 and TRBJ2-1; maybe TRBD1 (6 bases). The read finishes 3 residues shy of the CDR3 end, and the germline J gene is used to complete it. Trimming left V 0 bases short and J 6 bases short, with 9 bases between. Per germline, CDR1 SGHTA and CDR2 FQGTGA. The CDR3 spans 14 residues.

Concerning this clone itself: The read stops 3 residues short of the end of the CDR3; the missing end is completed from the germline J gene. This sequence joins TRBV6-1 and TRBJ2-7; D is perhaps TRBD1 or TRBD2 (6 bases each). V was pared by 4 bases and J by 2 bases, with 12 bases between. CDR1 and CDR2 (germline): MNHNS, SASEGT. This CDR3 comprises 14 residues. The CDR3 here is CASSVTGRPYEQYF. The sequenced CDR3 bases are TGTGCCAGCAGTGTAACAGGGAGGCCCTACGAG.

Note on this clone: The DNA ends 3 residues before the CDR3 does, and the rest of the CDR3 is filled in from the germline J gene. The V and J genes are TRBV5-1 and TRBJ2-1; 12 bases map to TRBD2. This CDR3 spans 15 amino acids. Germline loops: CDR1 SGHRS, CDR2 YFSETQ. J lost 6 bases, V lost 3 bases, and 4 bases had no gene match. The chain's CDR3 is CASSSGLAGTNEQFF. The DNA read from the CDR3 is TGCGCCAGCAGCTCAGGACTAGCGGGAACCAATGAG.

As regards this clone: The read finishes 3 residues shy of the CDR3 end, and the germline J gene is used to complete it. The chain links TRBV20-1 to TRBJ1-2; TRBD1 is a possible D gene (6 bases). V was clipped by 5 bases and J by 7 bases, with 20 bases between them. In germline, CDR1 is DFQATT, CDR2 SNEGSKA (reference sequence). The CDR3 is 14 residues long. The CDR3 region is CSADRGGGSRGYTF. CDR3 DNA (partial): TGCAGTGCTGACCGGGGGGGCGGCAGTCGTGGC.

Turning to this clone: The read falls 3 residues short of the CDR3 end, and the missing part is taken from the germline J gene. The rearrangement uses TRBV5-1 and TRBJ1-1; D remains unclear. Germline CDR1 and CDR2: SGHRS and YFSETQ. The CDR3 extends over 13 amino acids. CDR3 sequence reads: CASSFTPSGEAFF. Partial CDR3 DNA: TGCGCCAGCAGCTTCACCCCTTCGGGGGAA.

CDR3 loop: CASSPGTAQETQYF. The sequenced CDR3 bases are TGTGCCAGCTCACCAGGGACAGCCCAAGAGACC. The V gene is TRBV18, the J gene TRBJ2-5; 7 nucleotides line up with TRBD1. From the germline J gene comes the end of the CDR3, since the read stops 3 residues before it. The germline V gene has CDR1 KGHSH and CDR2 LQKENI. Unmatched junction bases numbered 1, after V lost 2 bases and J lost 1 base. This CDR3 contains 14 residues.

As regards this clone: The read stops 3 residues short of the end of the CDR3; the missing end is completed from the germline J gene. The chain is built from TRBV11-2 and TRBJ1-2, with D possibly being TRBD1 (5 bases). This CDR3 comprises 14 residues. Germline V gene lookup returns CDR1 SGHAT and CDR2 FQNNGV. V was clipped by 7 bases and J by 4 bases, with 16 bases between them. The CDR3 bases that were read are TGTGCCAGCACTATTTCGACAGCGCGCTATGGC. Translated: CASTISTARYG. The entire CDR3 protein reads CASTISTARYGYTF.

Notes on this clone: The sequenced fragment ends 3 residues before the CDR3 boundary, so the rest is inferred from the germline J gene. The chain recombines TRBV9 with TRBJ1-3, with no clear D. The CDR3 spans 14 residues. V dropped 1 base and J dropped 0 bases, with 5 bases sitting between them. Germline CDR1 is SGDLS and CDR2 is YYNGEE. CDR3 DNA (partial): TGTGCCAGCAGCGTATCGGGCTCTGGAAACACC. It specifies CASSVSGSGNT. The entire CDR3 sequence reads CASSVSGSGNTIYF.

In the case of this clone: The CDR3 end lies 3 residues beyond the end of the read and is filled in from the germline J gene. The V call is TRBV30, the J call TRBJ2-7; no definite D call. This CDR3 is 11 amino acids long. V was clipped by 2 bases and J by 6 bases, with 8 bases between them. CDR1 and CDR2 (germline): GTSNPN, SVGIG (reference sequence). The covered CDR3 bases are TGTGCCTGGAGTCCCTTGCGCGAG. This codes for CAWSPLRE. Given in full, the CDR3 is CAWSPLREQYF. Looking up the rest from reference TRBV30 and TRBJ2-7 gives the full variable domain: SQTIHQWPATLVQPVGSPLSLECTVEGTSNPNLYWYRQAAGRGLQLLFYSVGIGQISSEVPQNLSASRPQDRQFILSSKKLLLSDSGFYLCAWSPLREQYFGPGTRLTVT.